The entry that follows covers one T cell receptor beta chain sequence. This clone was detected a few times. Its cognate antigen has yet to be identified. The sample holds no much larger clone one base away, and base qualities are not on file. Each collaborating institution followed its own protocols to collect whole blood in K2EDTA tubes. Collaborator samples were shipped for TCRbeta analysis as frozen whole blood, isolated PBMCs, or DNA extracted from either sample type. The immunoSEQ Assay, a bias-controlled multiplex PCR, was used to amplify TCRbeta CDR3 regions from genomic DNA. Under the source paper's analysis protocol: The number of nucleated cells in each sample was estimated from the amplification of reference gene primers within the assay. Sequence reads were collapsed and filtered to measure the absolute abundance of every unique TCRbeta CDR3 rearrangement. For each sample, productive Simpson clonality was calculated as the square root of Simpson's diversity index over productive rearrangements. The source is immuneACCESS, and TCRdb retained only in-frame sequences with V and J called. Part of the clones is not carried over; for the studies checked, unresolved V genes explain less than half of this, and the remainder is unexplained. That table gives V, J and clone size, and the DNA gave D and trimming. The sample profile shows approximately 110,000 clones; roughly 84% of them were found once. Of the sample, roughly 0.89% falls within the top ten clones.

The data were taken from a study of blood T cell repertoires in COVID-19 (dated by TCRdb to the early 2020s). For the wider study: The collaborator samples originated in the United States, Italy and Spain and spanned the acute and convalescent phases of COVID-19. The prospective study material was composed of cDNA or gDNA derived from T cells, B-cell-depleted T cells, or PBMCs. Where HLA class I and class II types were available, the types were taken from metadata supplied by the sample provider, not from assay-based typing. A freely available public database, intended as a resource for researchers studying the immune response to SARS-CoV-2, is where the repertoires were released. A de-identified subject ID, COVID-19 status, age in years and sex were almost always included in the sample metadata. Deeply sampled blood TCRbeta repertoires from subjects exposed to, actively infected with, or recovered from COVID-19 were included in the dataset. The samples were drawn from two sources: the first 160 participants of the ongoing ImmuneRACE study, and fewer than 1,500 subjects contributed by 6 global collaborators. What the research found in general, with its limitations: The amount of clinical and demographic metadata varied by source and participant and was provided uncurated.

The junction shows trimming of 6 bases on V and 7 bases on J, plus 15 bases between the germline ends. Looking up the germline V gene yields CDR1 MNHEY and CDR2 SVGAGI. The CDR3 holds 13 amino acids from the cysteine to the phenylalanine. CDR3 DNA only is kept here, 39 bases in frame from base 1. The chain uses TRBV6-5 and TRBJ1-2; TRBD1 might be the D gene, on 6 matching bases. This receptor was taken from a woman aged 65 to 85 with acute or convalescent COVID-19. Sequenced sample: peripheral blood. The sequence in DNA is TGTGCCAGCAGCTTCCCAGGGGCACCTGGCTACACCTTC. Translated, this gives CASSFPGAPGYTF.